These T cell receptor beta chains were read from a single sample in a study of cytomegalovirus exposure and HLA in healthy donors. The data were produced by immunoSEQ multiplex PCR, yet TCRdb's version contains in-frame clones alone and is incomplete. The sample has tens of thousands of clones; 65% to 80% are singletons. The sequencing sample was made of PBMCs. The receptors originated from a woman in her forties or fifties in good health and CMV-seronegative. Both conserved end residues are part of each CDR3. Each record gives: J gene, clone size, V gene, D gene, CDR3 DNA, CDR3 protein. A D gene is named only where the DNA matches it firmly. Only some rows state a clone size, as once, few, many or a class for expanded clones.

TRBJ2-3	-	TRBV9	TRBD2	TGTGCCAGCAGCGCCTTCGGAGCGGGAGGAAACACAGATACGCAGTATTTT	CASSAFGAGGNTDTQYF
TRBJ1-2	-	TRBV30	-	TGTGCCTGGAGCCGGGGGGGGAATGGCTACACCTTC	CAWSRGGNGYTF
TRBJ2-5	-	TRBV4-1	-	TGCGCCAGTAGCCAAGATCGACTACCCCAAGAGACCCAGTACTTC	CASSQDRLPQETQYF
TRBJ2-1	-	TRBV7-2	-	TGTGCCAGCAGAGCTAGTTCGGCCTACAATGAGCAGTTCTTC	CASRASSAYNEQFF
TRBJ2-6	-	TRBV2	-	TGTGCCAGCAGTGACTCATCCGGACAGTCGATTGGGGCCAACGTCCTGACTTTC	CASSDSSGQSIGANVLTF
TRBJ2-1	-	TRBV7-2	TRBD2	TGTGCCAGCAGCTTACTGGCCGGGACTAGCGGCTACAATGAGCAGTTCTTC	CASSLLAGTSGYNEQFF
TRBJ1-6	-	TRBV7-9	-	TGTGCCAGCAGCTTAAATGAGCCCCTCCACTTT	CASSLNEPLHF
TRBJ2-7	-	TRBV6-5	TRBD1	TGTGCCAGCAGCCCATTTGGGACAGGGTTTTACGAGCAGTACTTC	CASSPFGTGFYEQYF
TRBJ2-5	once	TRBV4-1	-	TGCGCCAGCAGCCAAGATCCGGGAGGGGGCGGAGAGACCCAGTACTTC	CASSQDPGGGGETQYF
TRBJ1-1	few	TRBV19	-	TGTGCCAGTAGTAGGTCACAGGTGAACACTGAAGCTTTCTTT	CASSRSQVNTEAFF
TRBJ2-2	-	TRBV6-4	-	TGTGCCAGCAGTGACGGTCCAGGCAACACCGGGGAGCTGTTTTTT	CASSDGPGNTGELFF
TRBJ2-5	-	TRBV19	TRBD1	TGTGCCAGTAGCCGGACAGGGGGAGAGACCCAGTACTTC	CASSRTGGETQYF
TRBJ1-2	-	TRBV7-2	-	TGTGCCAGCAGTCTCGAGGTTGGTGGCTACACCTTC	CASSLEVGGYTF
TRBJ1-1	-	TRBV30	TRBD1	TGTGCACCATCGACAGGGGGGAACACTGAAGCTTTCTTT	CAPSTGGNTEAFF
TRBJ2-3	-	TRBV7-9	-	TGTGCCAGCAGCTTAGAGGCAGGGTCTACGCAGTATTTT	CASSLEAGSTQYF
TRBJ2-7	few	TRBV11-1	TRBD2	TGTGCCAGCAGCCGCCGTGGGGGGGGCTCCTACGAGCAGTACTTC	CASSRRGGGSYEQYF
TRBJ1-5	once	TRBV7-8	-	TGTGCCAGCAGCTCCCGGGGAGGTCAGCCCCAGCATTTT	CASSSRGGQPQHF
TRBJ2-7	-	TRBV7-2	TRBD2	TGTGCCAGCAGCTTAGGGGCACTAGCGGGCCCGACCTACGAGCAGTACTTC	CASSLGALAGPTYEQYF
TRBJ2-1	-	TRBV28	-	TGTGCCAGCAGTACGCTCAGGGTCTCAACACACAATGAGCAGTTCTTC	CASSTLRVSTHNEQFF
TRBJ1-5	-	TRBV19	TRBD1	TGTGCCAGTAGTCCTCCGGGAGGGGGCTTGAGTCAGCCCCAGCATTTT	CASSPPGGGLSQPQHF
TRBJ2-1	-	TRBV7-3	TRBD2	TGTGCCAGCAGCTTAGGATTAGGACTAGGAGACAATGAGCAGTTCTTC	CASSLGLGLGDNEQFF
TRBJ1-2	-	TRBV19	TRBD1	TGTGCCAGTAGTATCGGGGGGACAGGGCCTAACTATGGCTACACCTTC	CASSIGGTGPNYGYTF
TRBJ1-5	-	TRBV30	-	TGTGCCTGGAGCCTAGAGGGGGTTCAGCCCCAGCATTTT	CAWSLEGVQPQHF
TRBJ2-7	-	TRBV5-1	-	TGCGCCAGCAGCGTAACCACAGGAACGCCTACGATCGAGCAGTACTTC	CASSVTTGTPTIEQYF
TRBJ2-3	-	TRBV18	-	TGTGCCAGCTCACCAACGGGTCCTCCAGATACGCAGTATTTT	CASSPTGPPDTQYF
TRBJ1-6	-	TRBV9	TRBD1	TGTGCCAGCAGCGTAGGGGACAGGGGGAATTCACCCCTCCACTTT	CASSVGDRGNSPLHF
TRBJ2-1	-	TRBV19	-	TGTGCCAGTAGGCCCCCCAGCTCCTACAATGAGCAGTTCTTC	CASRPPSSYNEQFF